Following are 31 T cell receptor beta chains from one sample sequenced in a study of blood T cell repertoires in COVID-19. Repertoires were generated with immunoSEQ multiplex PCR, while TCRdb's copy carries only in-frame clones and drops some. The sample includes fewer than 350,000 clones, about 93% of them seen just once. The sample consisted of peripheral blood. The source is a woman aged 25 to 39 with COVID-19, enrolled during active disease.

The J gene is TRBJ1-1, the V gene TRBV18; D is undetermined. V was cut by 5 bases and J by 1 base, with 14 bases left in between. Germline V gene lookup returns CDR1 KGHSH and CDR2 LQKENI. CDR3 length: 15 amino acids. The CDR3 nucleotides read TGTGCCAGCTCAGCCACCGCACAGAAGAACACTGAAGCTTTCTTT. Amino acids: CASSATAQKNTEAFF.

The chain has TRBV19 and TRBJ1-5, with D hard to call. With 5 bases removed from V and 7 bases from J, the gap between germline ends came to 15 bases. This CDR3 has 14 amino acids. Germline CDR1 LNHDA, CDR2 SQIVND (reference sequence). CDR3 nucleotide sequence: TGTGCCAGTAGTCTCCGAGGAGGCGGCCAGCCCCAGCATTTT. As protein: CASSLRGGGQPQHF.

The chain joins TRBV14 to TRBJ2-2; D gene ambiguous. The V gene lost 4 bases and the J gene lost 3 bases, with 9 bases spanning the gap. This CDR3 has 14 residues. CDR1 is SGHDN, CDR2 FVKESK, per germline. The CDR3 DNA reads TGTGCCAGCAGCCGGCTCCGATACACCGGGGAGCTGTTTTTT. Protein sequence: CASSRLRYTGELFF.

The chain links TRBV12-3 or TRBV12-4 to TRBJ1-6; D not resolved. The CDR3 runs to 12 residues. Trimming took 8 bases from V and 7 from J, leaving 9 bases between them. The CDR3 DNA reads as TGTGCCAGCGGTTCGAGCAATTCACCCCTCCACTTT. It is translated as CASGSSNSPLHF.

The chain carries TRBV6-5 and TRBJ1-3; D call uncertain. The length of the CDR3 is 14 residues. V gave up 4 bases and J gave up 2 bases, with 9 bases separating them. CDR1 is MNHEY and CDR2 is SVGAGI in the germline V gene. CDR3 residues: CASSFTQAGNTIYF. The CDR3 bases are TGTGCCAGCAGTTTCACACAAGCTGGAAACACCATATATTTT.

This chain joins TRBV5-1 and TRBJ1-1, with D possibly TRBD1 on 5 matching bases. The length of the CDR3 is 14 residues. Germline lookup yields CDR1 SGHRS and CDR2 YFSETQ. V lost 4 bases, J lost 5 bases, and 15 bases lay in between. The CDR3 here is CASSPGTLGTEAFF. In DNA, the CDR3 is TGCGCCAGCAGCCCGGGGACTTTGGGGACTGAAGCTTTCTTT.

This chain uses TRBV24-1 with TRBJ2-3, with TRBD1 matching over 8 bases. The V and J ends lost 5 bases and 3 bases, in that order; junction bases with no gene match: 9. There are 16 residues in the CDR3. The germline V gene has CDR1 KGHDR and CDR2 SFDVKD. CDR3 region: CATSAARDRLTDTQYF. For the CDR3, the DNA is TGTGCCACCAGTGCGGCCCGGGACAGGTTAACAGATACGCAGTATTTT.

In DNA, the CDR3 is TGTGCCAGCAGTTTCCTAATTAACACCGGGGAGCTGTTTTTT. This encodes CASSFLINTGELFF. The V gene is TRBV27, the J gene TRBJ2-2; no clear D gene. This CDR3 has 14 residues. Germline CDR1 is MNHEY and CDR2 is SMNVEV (reference sequence). V was shortened by 3 bases and J by 2 bases, with 7 bases between the two germline ends.

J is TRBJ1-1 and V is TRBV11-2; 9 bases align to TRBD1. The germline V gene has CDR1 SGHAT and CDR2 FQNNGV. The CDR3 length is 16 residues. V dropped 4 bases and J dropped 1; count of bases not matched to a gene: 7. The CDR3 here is CASSSGTGGRNTEAFF. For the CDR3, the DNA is TGTGCCAGCAGCTCTGGCACAGGGGGCAGGAACACTGAAGCTTTCTTT.

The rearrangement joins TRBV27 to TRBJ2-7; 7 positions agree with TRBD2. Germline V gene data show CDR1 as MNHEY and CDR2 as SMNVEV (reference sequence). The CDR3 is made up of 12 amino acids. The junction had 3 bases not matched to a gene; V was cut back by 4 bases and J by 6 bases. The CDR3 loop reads CASSYPGGEQYF. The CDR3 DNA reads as TGTGCCAGCAGTTACCCGGGGGGCGAGCAGTACTTC.

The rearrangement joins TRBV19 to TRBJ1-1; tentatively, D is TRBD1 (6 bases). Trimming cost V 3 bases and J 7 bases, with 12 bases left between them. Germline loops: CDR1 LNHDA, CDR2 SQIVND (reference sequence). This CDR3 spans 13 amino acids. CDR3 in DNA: TGTGCCAGTAGTATCACGCAGGGGAGTGAAGCTTTCTTT. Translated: CASSITQGSEAFF.

CDR3 sequence (DNA): TGCAGCGTTGTACCGGGGGCCTACGAGCAGTACTTC. Residues: CSVVPGAYEQYF. The chain is built from TRBV29-1 and TRBJ2-7, with D perhaps TRBD2 (6 bases). The CDR3 runs to 12 residues. V was pared by 4 bases and J by 2 bases, with 9 bases between. Looked up from germline, CDR1 is SQVTM and CDR2 is ANQGSEA.

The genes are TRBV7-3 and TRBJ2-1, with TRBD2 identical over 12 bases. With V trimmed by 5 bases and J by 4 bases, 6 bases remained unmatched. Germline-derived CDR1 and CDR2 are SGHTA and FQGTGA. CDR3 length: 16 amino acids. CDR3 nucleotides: TGTGCCAGCAGCCCAACAGGACTAGCGGGGTACAATGAGCAGTTCTTC. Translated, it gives CASSPTGLAGYNEQFF.

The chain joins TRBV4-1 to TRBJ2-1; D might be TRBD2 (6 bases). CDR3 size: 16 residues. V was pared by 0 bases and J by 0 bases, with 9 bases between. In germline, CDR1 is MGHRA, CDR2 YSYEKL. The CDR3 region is CASSQDTGVSYNEQFF. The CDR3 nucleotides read TGCGCCAGCAGCCAAGATACGGGAGTCTCCTACAATGAGCAGTTCTTC.

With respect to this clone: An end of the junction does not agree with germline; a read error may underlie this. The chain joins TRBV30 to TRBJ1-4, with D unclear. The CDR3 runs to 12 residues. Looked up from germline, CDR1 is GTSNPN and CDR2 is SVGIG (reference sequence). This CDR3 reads CAWSSLRQPLVF. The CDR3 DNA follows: TGTGCCTGGAGTTCATTAAGACAACCCCTCGTTTTT.

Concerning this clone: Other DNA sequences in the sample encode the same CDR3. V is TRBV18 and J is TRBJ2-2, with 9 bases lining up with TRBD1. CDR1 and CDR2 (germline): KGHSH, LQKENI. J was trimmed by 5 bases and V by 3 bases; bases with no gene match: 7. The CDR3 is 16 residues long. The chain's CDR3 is CASSPGGQGNTGELFF. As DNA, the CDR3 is TGTGCCAGCTCACCTGGAGGACAGGGGAATACCGGGGAGCTGTTTTTT. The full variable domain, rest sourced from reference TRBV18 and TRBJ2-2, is NAGVMQNPRHLVRRRGQEARLRCSPMKGHSHVYWYRQLPEEGLKFMVYLQKENIIDESGMPKERFSAEFPKEGPSILRIQQVVRGDSAAYFCASSPGGQGNTGELFFGEGSRLTVL.

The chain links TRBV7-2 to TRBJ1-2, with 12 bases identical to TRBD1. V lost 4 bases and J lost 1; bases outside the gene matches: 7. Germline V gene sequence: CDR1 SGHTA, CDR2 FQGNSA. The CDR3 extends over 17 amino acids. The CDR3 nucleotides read TGTGCCAGCAGCTCTTTGGGGACAGGGGGCGGTAACTATGGCTACACCTTC. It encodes CASSSLGTGGGNYGYTF.

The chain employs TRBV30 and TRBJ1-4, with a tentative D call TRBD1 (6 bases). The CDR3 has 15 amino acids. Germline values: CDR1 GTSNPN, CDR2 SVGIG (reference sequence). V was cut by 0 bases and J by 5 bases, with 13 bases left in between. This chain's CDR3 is CAWSVRLQGNEKLFF. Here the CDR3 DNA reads TGTGCCTGGAGTGTACGGTTGCAGGGGAATGAAAAACTGTTTTTT.

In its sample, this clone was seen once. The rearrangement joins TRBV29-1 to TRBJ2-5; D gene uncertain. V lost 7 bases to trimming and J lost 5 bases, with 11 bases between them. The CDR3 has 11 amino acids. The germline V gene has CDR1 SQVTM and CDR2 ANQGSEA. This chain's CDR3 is CSASSWETQYF. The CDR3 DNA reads TGCAGCGCATCTAGTTGGGAGACCCAGTACTTC.

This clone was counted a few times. The DNA of the CDR3 is TGTGCCAGCCAAAACCCGACAGGGCCCCAATACAATGAGCAGTTCTTC. Protein product: CASQNPTGPQYNEQFF. This chain joins TRBV25-1 and TRBJ2-1; 7 bases agree with TRBD1. Trimming took 8 bases from V and 4 from J; bases not matched to a gene: 14. Germline CDR1 MGHDK, CDR2 SYGVNS. This CDR3 has 16 residues.

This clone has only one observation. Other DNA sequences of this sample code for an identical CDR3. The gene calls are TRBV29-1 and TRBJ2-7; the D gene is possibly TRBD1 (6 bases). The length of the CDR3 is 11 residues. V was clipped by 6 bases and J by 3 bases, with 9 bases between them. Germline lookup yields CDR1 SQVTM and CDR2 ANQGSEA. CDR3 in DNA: TGCAGCGTAGGGGGATTCTACGAGCAGTACTTC. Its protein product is CSVGGFYEQYF.

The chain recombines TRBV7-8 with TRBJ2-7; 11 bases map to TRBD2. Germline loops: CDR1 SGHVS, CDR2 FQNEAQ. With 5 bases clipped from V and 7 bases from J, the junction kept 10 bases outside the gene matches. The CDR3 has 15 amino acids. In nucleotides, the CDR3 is TGTGCCAGCAGCCCTATGATAGCGGGAGGGTGGGAGCAGTACTTC. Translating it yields CASSPMIAGGWEQYF.

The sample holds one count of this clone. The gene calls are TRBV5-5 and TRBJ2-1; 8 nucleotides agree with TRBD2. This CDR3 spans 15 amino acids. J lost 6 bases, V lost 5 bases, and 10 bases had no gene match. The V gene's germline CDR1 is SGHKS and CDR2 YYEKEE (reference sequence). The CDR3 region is CASRETGGPVNEQFF. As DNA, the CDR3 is TGTGCCAGCAGGGAGACGGGAGGGCCGGTCAATGAGCAGTTCTTC.

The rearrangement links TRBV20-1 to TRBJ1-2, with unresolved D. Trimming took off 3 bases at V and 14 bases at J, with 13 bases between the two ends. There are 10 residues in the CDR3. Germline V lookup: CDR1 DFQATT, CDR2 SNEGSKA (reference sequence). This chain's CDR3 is CSASVERGTF. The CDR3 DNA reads TGCAGTGCTAGTGTCGAAAGAGGGACCTTC.

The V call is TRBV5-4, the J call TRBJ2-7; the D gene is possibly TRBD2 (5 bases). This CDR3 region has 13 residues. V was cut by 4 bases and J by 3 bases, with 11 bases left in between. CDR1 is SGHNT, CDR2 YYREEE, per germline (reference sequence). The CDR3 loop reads CASSKDGIYEQYF. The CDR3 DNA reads TGTGCCAGCAGCAAGGACGGGATCTACGAGCAGTACTTC.

The CDR3 region is CASSLAGSGEQYF. The CDR3 nucleotides are TGTGCCAGCAGCTTGGCTGGATCGGGCGAGCAGTACTTC. The chain has TRBV7-9 and TRBJ2-7; D not certain. Germline CDR1 and CDR2: SEHNR and FQNEAQ (reference sequence). CDR3 length: 13 residues. V was cut by 3 bases and J by 6 bases, with 12 bases left in between. The whole variable domain, filled in from reference TRBV7-9 and TRBJ2-7, reads DTGVSQNPRHKITKRGQNVTFRCDPISEHNRLYWYRQTLGQGPEFLTYFQNEAQLEKSRLLSDRFSAERPKGSFSTLEIQRTEQGDSAMYLCASSLAGSGEQYFGPGTRLTVT.

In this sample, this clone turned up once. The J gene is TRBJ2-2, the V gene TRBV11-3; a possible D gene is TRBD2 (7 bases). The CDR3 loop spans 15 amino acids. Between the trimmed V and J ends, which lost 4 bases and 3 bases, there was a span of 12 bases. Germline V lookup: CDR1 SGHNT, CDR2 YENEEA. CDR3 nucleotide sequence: TGTGCCAGCAGCTCTAGGGGGGGAGACACCGGGGAGCTGTTTTTT. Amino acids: CASSSRGGDTGELFF.

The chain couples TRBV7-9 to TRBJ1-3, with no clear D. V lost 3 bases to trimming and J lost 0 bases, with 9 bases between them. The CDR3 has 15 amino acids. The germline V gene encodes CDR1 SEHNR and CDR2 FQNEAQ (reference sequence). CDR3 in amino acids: CASSLTLGSGNTIYF. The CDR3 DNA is TGTGCCAGCAGCTTGACACTGGGCTCTGGAAACACCATATATTTT.

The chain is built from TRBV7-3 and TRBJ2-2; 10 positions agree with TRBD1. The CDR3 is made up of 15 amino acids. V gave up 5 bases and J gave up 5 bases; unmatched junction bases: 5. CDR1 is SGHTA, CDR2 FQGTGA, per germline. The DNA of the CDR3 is TGTGCCAGCAGCCCGACAGGGGGCAGAACCGGGGAGCTGTTTTTT. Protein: CASSPTGGRTGELFF. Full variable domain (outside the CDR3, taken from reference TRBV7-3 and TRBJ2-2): GAGVSQTPSNKVTEKGKYVELRCDPISGHTALYWYRQSLGQGPEFLIYFQGTGAADDSGLPNDRFFAVRPEGSVSTLKIQRTERGDSAVYLCASSPTGGRTGELFFGEGSRLTVL.

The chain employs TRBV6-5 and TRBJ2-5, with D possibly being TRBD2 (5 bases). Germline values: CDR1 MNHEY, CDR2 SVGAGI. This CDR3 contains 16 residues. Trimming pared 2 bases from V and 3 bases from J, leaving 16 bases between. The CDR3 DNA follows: TGTGCCAGCAGTTACCGTTGGGGAAGCGGCAAAGAGACCCAGTACTTC. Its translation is CASSYRWGSGKETQYF.

As DNA, the CDR3 is TGTGCCAGCAGTCCGATTGGGACTAGCGGGTCCTACAATGAGCAGTTCTTC. It is translated as CASSPIGTSGSYNEQFF. The chain has TRBV27 and TRBJ2-1; TRBD2 matches at 12 bases. CDR1 MNHEY and CDR2 SMNVEV come from the germline V gene (reference sequence). The CDR3 is made up of 17 amino acids. V dropped 5 bases and J dropped 1; count of bases not matched to a gene: 6.